The clone carrying this T cell receptor beta chain has at least ten counts. Antigen: not known. It was by 5'RACE with 10-nucleotide random UMIs that the cDNA was made. Each CDR3 protein is one row after TCRdb ran MiXCR on the 5' RACE reads. The sample carries 55,000 to 75,000 distinct CDR3 sequences, about 2.5% recorded once. Trimming stripped 1 base from V and 5 bases from J, with 9 bases between. The germline gives CDR1 MGHRA, CDR2 YSYEKL. The CDR3 covers 13 residues. This sample is part of a study of neurological immune-mediated disorders. The study's findings and limits: TCR clonal expansion peaked in HTLV-1-associated myelopathy patients and was lowest in multiple sclerosis patients. No sharing of CDR3 amino acid sequences was observed among expanded clones across subjects, suggesting private repertoires in all groups.

PBMCs numbering 2 million and stored at -80 C yielded the unsorted libraries. The sample taken for sequencing was PBMCs. The rearrangement uses TRBV4-1 and TRBJ2-7, with TRBD2 as a possible D gene (6 bases). The TCR sequence derives from a man in his fifties or sixties with multiple sclerosis. The CDR3: CASSQVGRDEQYF. CDR3 coding DNA: TGCGCCAGCAGCCAAGTCGGGAGAGACGAGCAGTACTTC.